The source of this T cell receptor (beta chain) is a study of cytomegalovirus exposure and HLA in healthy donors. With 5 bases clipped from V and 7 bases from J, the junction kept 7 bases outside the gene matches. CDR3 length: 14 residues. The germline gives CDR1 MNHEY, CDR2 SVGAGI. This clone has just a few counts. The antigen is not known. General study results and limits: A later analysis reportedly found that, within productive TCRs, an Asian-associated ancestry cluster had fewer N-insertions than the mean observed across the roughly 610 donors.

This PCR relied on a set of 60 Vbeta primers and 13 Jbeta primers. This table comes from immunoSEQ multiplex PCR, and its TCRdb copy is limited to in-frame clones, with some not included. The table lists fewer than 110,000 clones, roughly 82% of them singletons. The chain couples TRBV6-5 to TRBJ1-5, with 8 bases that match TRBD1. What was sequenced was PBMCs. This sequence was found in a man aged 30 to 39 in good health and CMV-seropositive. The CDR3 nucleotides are TGTGCCAGCAGTGAACCAGGGGGCGTGCAGCCCCAGCATTTT. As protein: CASSEPGGVQPQHF.